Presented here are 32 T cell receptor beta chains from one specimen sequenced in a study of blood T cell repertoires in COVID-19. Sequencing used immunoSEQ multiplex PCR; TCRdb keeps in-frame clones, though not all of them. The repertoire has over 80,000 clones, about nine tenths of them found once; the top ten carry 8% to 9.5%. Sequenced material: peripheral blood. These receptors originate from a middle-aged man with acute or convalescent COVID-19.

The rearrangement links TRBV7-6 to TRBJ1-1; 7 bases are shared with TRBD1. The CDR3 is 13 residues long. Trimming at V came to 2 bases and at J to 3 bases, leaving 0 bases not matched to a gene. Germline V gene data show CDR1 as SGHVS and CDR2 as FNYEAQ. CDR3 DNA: TGTGCCAGCAGCTTACAGGGGGACACTGAAGCTTTCTTT. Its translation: CASSLQGDTEAFF.

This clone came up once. Here the CDR3 reads CASRLYSNQPQHF. The DNA of the CDR3 is TGTGCCAGCAGGCTATATAGCAATCAGCCCCAGCATTTT. V usage is TRBV6-5 and J usage is TRBJ1-5; D is unclear. Deletions cut 6 bases from V and 0 bases from J, with 6 bases between. The CDR3 contains 13 residues. Germline lookup yields CDR1 MNHEY and CDR2 SVGAGI.

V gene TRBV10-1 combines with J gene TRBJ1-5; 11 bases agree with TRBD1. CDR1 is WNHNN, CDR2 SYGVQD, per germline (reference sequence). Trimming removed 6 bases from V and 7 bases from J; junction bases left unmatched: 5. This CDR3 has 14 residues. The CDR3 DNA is TGCGCCAGCAGGGACAGGGGGCGGGTACAGCCCCAGCATTTT. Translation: CASRDRGRVQPQHF.

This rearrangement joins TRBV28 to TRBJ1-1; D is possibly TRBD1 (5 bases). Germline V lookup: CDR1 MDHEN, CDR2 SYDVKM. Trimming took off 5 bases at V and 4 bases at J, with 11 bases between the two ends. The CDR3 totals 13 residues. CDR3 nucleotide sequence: TGTGCCAGCAGTCCTCAGGGCCTCACTGAAGCTTTCTTT. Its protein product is CASSPQGLTEAFF.

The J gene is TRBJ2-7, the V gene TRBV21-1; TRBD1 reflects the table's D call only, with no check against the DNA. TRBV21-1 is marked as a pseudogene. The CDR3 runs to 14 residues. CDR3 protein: CASSTGQGDYEQYV. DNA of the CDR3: TGTGCCAGCAGTACCGGACAGGGTGACTACGAGCAGTACGTC.

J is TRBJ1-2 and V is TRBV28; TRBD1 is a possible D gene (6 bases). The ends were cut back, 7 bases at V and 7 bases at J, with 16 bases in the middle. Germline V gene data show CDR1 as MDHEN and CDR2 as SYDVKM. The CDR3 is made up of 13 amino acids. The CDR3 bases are TGTGCCAGCAACCCCGGGACACTGCCTGGCTACACCTTC. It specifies CASNPGTLPGYTF.

The CDR3 region has the DNA TGCGCCAGCAGCTTGGCGGACAGGGGGCCTGAAAAACTGTTTTTT. Protein sequence: CASSLADRGPEKLFF. The V gene is TRBV5-1, the J gene TRBJ1-4; 11 bases match TRBD1. Germline CDR1 SGHRS, CDR2 YFSETQ. V gave up 0 bases and J gave up 7 bases; unmatched junction bases: 2. CDR3 size: 15 residues.

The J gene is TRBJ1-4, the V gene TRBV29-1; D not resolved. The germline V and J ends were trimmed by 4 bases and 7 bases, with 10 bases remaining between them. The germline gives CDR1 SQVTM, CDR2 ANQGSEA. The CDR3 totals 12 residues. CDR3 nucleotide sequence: TGCAGCGTTGGGGCCCGGGGTGAAAAACTGTTTTTT. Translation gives CSVGARGEKLFF.

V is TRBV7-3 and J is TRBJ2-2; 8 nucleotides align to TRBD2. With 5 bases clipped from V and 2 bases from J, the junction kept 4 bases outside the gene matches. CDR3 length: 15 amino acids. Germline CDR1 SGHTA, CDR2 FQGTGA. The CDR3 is CASSRSGGNTGELFF. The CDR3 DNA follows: TGTGCCAGCAGCAGAAGCGGGGGCAACACCGGGGAGCTGTTTTTT.

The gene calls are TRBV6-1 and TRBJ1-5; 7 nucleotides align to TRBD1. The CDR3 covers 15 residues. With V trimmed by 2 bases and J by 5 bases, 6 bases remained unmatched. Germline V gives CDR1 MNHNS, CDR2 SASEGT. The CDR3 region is CASSELGDSYQPQHF. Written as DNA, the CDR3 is TGTGCCAGCAGTGAATTAGGGGACAGCTATCAGCCCCAGCATTTT.

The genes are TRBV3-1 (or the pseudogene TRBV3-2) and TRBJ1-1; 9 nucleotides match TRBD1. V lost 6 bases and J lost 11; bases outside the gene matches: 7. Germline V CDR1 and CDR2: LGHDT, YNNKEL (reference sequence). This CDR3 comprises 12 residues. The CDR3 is CASRATGGEAFF. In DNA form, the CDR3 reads TGTGCCAGCAGGGCAACAGGGGGCGAGGCTTTCTTT.

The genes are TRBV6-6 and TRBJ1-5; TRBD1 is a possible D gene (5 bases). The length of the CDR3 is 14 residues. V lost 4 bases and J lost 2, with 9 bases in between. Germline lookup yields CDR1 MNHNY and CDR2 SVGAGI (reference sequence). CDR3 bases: TGTGCCAGCAGTTCTCCGGGGGGCAATCAGCCCCAGCATTTT. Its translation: CASSSPGGNQPQHF.

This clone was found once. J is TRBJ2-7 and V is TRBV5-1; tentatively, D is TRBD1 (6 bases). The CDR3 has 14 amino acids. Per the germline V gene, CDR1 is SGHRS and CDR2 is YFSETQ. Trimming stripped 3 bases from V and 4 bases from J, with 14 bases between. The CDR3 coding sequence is TGCGCCAGCAGCTCCGACAGGTTACTGTACGAGCAGTACTTC. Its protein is CASSSDRLLYEQYF.

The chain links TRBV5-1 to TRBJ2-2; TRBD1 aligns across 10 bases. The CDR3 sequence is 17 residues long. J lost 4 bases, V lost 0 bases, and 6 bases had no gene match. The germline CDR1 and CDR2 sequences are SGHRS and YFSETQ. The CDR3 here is CASSLGQGAGATGELFF. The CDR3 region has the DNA TGCGCCAGCAGCTTGGGACAGGGGGCGGGCGCCACCGGGGAGCTGTTTTTT. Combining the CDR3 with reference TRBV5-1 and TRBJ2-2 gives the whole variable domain KAGVTQTPRYLIKTRGQQVTLSCSPISGHRSVSWYQQTPGQGLQFLFEYFSETQRNKGNFPGRFSGRQFSNSRSEMNVSTLELGDSALYLCASSLGQGAGATGELFFGEGSRLTVL.

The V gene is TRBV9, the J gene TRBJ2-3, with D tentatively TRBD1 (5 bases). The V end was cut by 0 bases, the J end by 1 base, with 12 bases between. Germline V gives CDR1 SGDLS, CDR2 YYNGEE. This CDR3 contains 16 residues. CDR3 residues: CASSVEGKPRTDTQYF. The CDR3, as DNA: TGTGCCAGCAGCGTAGAGGGGAAACCACGCACAGATACGCAGTATTTT. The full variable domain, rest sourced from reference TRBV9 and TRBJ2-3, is DSGVTQTPKHLITATGQRVTLRCSPRSGDLSVYWYQQSLDQGLQFLIQYYNGEERAKGNILERFSAQQFPDLHSELNLSSLELGDSALYFCASSVEGKPRTDTQYFGPGTRLTVL.

CDR3 loop: CASSAADRGHGYTF. CDR3 in DNA: TGTGCCAGCAGTGCGGCGGACAGGGGCCATGGCTACACCTTC. J is TRBJ1-2 and V is TRBV6-6; 9 positions agree with TRBD1. The trim removed 5 bases at V and 6 bases at J, leaving 7 bases unmatched. Germline values: CDR1 MNHNY, CDR2 SVGAGI (reference sequence). There are 14 residues in the CDR3.

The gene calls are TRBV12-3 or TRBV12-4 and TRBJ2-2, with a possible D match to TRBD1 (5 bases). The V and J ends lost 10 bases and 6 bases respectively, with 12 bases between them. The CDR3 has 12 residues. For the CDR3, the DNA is TGTGCCACCCAGCTCAGGGCCGGGGAGCTGTTTTTT. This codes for CATQLRAGELFF.

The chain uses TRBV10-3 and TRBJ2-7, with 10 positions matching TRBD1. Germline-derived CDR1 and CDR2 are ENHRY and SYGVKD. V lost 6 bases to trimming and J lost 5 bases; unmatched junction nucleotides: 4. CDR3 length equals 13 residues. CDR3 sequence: CAIRDRGYHEQYF. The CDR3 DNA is TGTGCCATCAGGGACAGGGGGTACCACGAGCAGTACTTC.

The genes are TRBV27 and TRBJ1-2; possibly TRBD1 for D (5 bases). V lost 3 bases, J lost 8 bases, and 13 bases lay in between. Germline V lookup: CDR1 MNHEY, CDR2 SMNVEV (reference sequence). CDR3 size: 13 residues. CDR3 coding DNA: TGTGCCAGCAGTTTGGGGGGTTCGGCCGGCTACACCTTC. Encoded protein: CASSLGGSAGYTF.

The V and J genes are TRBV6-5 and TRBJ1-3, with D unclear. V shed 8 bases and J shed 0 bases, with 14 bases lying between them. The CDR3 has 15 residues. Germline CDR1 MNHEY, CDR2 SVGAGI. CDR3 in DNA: TGTGCCAGCTCCCCAGCCCAGGTCTCTGGAAACACCATATATTTT. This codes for CASSPAQVSGNTIYF.

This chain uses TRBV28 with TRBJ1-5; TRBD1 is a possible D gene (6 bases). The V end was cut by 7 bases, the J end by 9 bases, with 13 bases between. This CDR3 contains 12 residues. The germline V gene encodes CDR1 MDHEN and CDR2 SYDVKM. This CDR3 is CASTGGRRPQHF. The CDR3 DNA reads TGTGCCAGCACGGGGGGGCGTCGGCCCCAGCATTTT. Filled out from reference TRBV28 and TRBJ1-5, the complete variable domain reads DVKVTQSSRYLVKRTGEKVFLECVQDMDHENMFWYRQDPGLGLRLIYFSYDVKMKEKGDIPEGYSVSREKKERFSLILESASTNQTSMYLCASTGGRRPQHFGDGTRLSIL.

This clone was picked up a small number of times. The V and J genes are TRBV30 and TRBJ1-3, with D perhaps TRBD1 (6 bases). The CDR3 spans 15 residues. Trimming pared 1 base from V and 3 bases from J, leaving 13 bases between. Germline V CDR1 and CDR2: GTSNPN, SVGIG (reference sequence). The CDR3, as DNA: TGTGCCTGGAGTGGGCCCGGGACAAGTGGAAACACCATATATTTT. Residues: CAWSGPGTSGNTIYF.

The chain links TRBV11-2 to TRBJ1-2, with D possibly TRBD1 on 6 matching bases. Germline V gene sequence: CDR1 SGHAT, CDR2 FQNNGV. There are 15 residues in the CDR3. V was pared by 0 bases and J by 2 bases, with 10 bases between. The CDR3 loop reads CASSLDLGQNYGYTF. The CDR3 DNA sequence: TGTGCCAGCAGCTTAGATCTTGGACAGAACTATGGCTACACCTTC.

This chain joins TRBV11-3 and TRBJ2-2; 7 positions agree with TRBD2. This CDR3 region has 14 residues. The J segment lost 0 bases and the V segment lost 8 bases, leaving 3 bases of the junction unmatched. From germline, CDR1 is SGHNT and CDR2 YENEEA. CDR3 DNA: TGTGCCAGCCGTGGGGGGGCGAACACCGGGGAGCTGTTTTTT. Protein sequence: CASRGGANTGELFF. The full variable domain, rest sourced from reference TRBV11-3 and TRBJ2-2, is EAGVVQSPRYKIIEKKQPVAFWCNPISGHNTLYWYLQNLGQGPELLIRYENEEAVDDSQLPKDRFSAERLKGVDSTLKIQPAELGDSAVYLCASRGGANTGELFFGEGSRLTVL.

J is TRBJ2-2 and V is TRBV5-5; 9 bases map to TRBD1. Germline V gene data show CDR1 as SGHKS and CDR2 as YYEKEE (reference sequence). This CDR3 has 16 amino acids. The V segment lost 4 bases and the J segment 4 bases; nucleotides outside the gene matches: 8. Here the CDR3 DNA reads TGTGCCAGCAGCGGGGGGACAGGGAGGGGCACCGGGGAGCTGTTTTTT. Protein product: CASSGGTGRGTGELFF.

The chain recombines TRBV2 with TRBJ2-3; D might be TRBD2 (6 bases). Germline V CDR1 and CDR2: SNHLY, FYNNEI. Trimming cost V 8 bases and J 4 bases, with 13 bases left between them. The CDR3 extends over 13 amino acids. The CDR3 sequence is CASAGGWADTQYF. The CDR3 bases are TGTGCCAGCGCTGGGGGGTGGGCAGATACGCAGTATTTT.

CDR3 nucleotide sequence: TGTGCCTCGAGTGGGAACACCGGGGAGCTGTTTTTT. It is translated as CASSGNTGELFF. The gene calls are TRBV7-2 and TRBJ2-2; D is ambiguous. CDR1 and CDR2 from the germline V gene are SGHTA and FQGNSA. This CDR3 comprises 12 residues. V lost 11 bases and J lost 1, with 8 bases in between.

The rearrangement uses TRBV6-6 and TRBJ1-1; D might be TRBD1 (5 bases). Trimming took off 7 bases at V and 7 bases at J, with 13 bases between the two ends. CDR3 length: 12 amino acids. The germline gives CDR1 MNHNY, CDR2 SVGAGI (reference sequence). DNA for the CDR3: TGTGCCAGCACCAACGGGGGGAGTGAAGCTTTCTTT. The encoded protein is CASTNGGSEAFF.

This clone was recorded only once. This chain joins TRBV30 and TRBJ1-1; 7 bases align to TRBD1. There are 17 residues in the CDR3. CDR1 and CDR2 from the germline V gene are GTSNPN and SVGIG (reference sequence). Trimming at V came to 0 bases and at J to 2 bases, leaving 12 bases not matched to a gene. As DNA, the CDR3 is TGTGCCTGGAGTGTAAAGAGGCAGGGGGATCGTAACACTGAAGCTTTCTTT. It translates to CAWSVKRQGDRNTEAFF.

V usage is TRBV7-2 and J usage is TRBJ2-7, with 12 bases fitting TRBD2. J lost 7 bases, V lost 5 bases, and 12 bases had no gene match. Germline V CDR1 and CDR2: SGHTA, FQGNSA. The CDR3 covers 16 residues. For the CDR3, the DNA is TGTGCCAGCAGCCCCGGACTAGCGGGGACCACTGAGGAGCAGTACTTC. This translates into CASSPGLAGTTEEQYF.

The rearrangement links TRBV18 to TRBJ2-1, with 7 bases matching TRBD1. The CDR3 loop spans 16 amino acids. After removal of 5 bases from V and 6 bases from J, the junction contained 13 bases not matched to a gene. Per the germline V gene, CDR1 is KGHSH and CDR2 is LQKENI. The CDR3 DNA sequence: TGTGCCAGCTCAACTAGACAGGGAGCAAAGGGCAATGAGCAGTTCTTC. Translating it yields CASSTRQGAKGNEQFF.

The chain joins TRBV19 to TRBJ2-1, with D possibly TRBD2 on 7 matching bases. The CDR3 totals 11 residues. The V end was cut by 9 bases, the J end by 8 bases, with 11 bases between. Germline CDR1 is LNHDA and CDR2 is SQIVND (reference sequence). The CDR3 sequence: CASRGADEQFF. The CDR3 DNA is TGTGCCAGCCGGGGGGCGGATGAGCAGTTCTTC. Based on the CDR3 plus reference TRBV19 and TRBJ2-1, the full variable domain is DGGITQSPKYLFRKEGQNVTLSCEQNLNHDAMYWYRQDPGQGLRLIYYSQIVNDFQKGDIAEGYSVSREKKESFPLTVTSAQKNPTAFYLCASRGADEQFFGPGTRLTVL.